These 20 T cell receptor beta chains were all obtained from the same sample, sequenced in a study of shared T cell receptors in the human thymus. Using immunoSEQ multiplex PCR, the repertoire was profiled, and TCRdb retains in-frame clones only, with some absent. The sample records 550,000 to 800,000 clones, approximately 83% being singletons. The same specimen was also included in a second study, on human thymus T cells.

Sequenced material: thymocytes. The receptors come from a girl under three years old with a congenital heart defect.

This clone was detected once. V is TRBV5-6 and J is TRBJ2-3; 9 positions match TRBD1. Looked up from germline, CDR1 is SGHDT and CDR2 is YYEEEE. The CDR3 runs to 17 residues. After removal of 4 bases from V and 2 bases from J, the junction contained 11 bases not matched to a gene. CDR3 coding DNA: TGTGCCAGCAGCCTTCGACAAGGGACAGGGTACACAGATACGCAGTATTTT. This gives the protein CASSLRQGTGYTDTQYF.

This clone was seen just once. The J gene is TRBJ2-7, the V gene TRBV7-2; D might be TRBD2 (5 bases). Trimming removed 5 bases from V and 0 bases from J, with 14 bases in between. The CDR3 has 15 amino acids. The germline V gene encodes CDR1 SGHTA and CDR2 FQGNSA. CDR3 sequence reads: CASSEGSTSSYEQYF. The CDR3 region has the DNA TGTGCCAGCAGCGAGGGCAGTACCAGCTCCTACGAGCAGTACTTC.

This clone was seen just once. The chain carries TRBV28 and TRBJ1-1; TRBD1 might be the D (5 bases). The CDR3 runs 12 residues. V lost 5 bases and J 9 bases, leaving 13 bases between the germline ends. Germline V gives CDR1 MDHEN, CDR2 SYDVKM. In DNA, the CDR3 is TGTGCCAGCAGTCCATGGGACTTAAAAGCTTTCTTT. Encoded protein: CASSPWDLKAFF.

The chain carries TRBV5-1 and TRBJ1-3; D is uncertain. The CDR3 sequence is 15 residues long. Trimming removed 1 base at V and 3 bases at J, with 11 bases between. Germline V gene data show CDR1 as SGHRS and CDR2 as YFSETQ. The CDR3 here is CASSLSGESGNTIYF. CDR3 bases: TGCGCCAGCAGCTTGTCCGGGGAAAGTGGAAACACCATATATTTT.

The genes are TRBV28 and TRBJ1-1; D is perhaps TRBD1 (5 bases). Deletions cut 6 bases from V and 4 bases from J, with 12 bases between. The CDR3 runs 13 residues. The germline V gene has CDR1 MDHEN and CDR2 SYDVKM. The CDR3 sequence is CASSRRDSTEAFF. CDR3 DNA: TGTGCCAGCAGCCGCCGGGACTCCACTGAAGCTTTCTTT.

V and J are TRBV11-2 and TRBJ2-1; 7 bases line up with TRBD1. V gave up 9 bases and J gave up 0 bases; unmatched junction bases: 5. The CDR3 sequence is 14 residues long. Per germline, CDR1 SGHAT and CDR2 FQNNGV. CDR3 in DNA: TGTGCCAGTGGGGACAGTGTCTCCTACAATGAGCAGTTCTTC. It codes for CASGDSVSYNEQFF.

J is TRBJ1-1 and V is TRBV21-1; the table's TRBD1 call for D was not verified on the DNA. TRBV21-1 is flagged as a pseudogene. The CDR3 length is 15 residues. CDR3 nucleotide sequence: TGTGCCAGCAGCAAAGGAGGTCCAGGGGACACTGAAGCTTTCTTT. Protein product: CASSKGGPGDTEAFF.

This chain joins TRBV20-1 and TRBJ1-1; D is ambiguous. The CDR3 spans 10 residues. V dropped 8 bases and J dropped 5 bases, with 9 bases sitting between them. CDR1 is DFQATT and CDR2 is SNEGSKA in the germline V gene (reference sequence). The CDR3 reads CSIRVTEAFF. The DNA of the CDR3 is TGCAGTATTCGAGTAACTGAAGCTTTCTTT.

The chain is built from TRBV2 and TRBJ1-2, with D perhaps matching TRBD1 (5 bases). The CDR3 consists of 10 residues. Looked up from germline, CDR1 is SNHLY and CDR2 is FYNNEI. Trimming took 7 bases from V and 8 from J, leaving 8 bases between them. Here the CDR3 DNA reads TGTGCCAGCAAGTGGGGCGGCTACACCTTC. Its protein product is CASKWGGYTF.

The J gene is TRBJ1-2, the V gene TRBV2, with TRBD1 matching 9 bases. CDR1 SNHLY and CDR2 FYNNEI come from the germline V gene. The CDR3 length is 15 residues. This CDR3 reads CARGTGWALNYGYTF. The CDR3 region has the DNA TGTGCACGGGGGACAGGGTGGGCCCTTAACTATGGCTACACCTTC.

This clone was observed a single time. The chain has TRBV28 and TRBJ1-5, with D tentatively TRBD1 (6 bases). The CDR3 is made up of 15 amino acids. V lost 7 bases to trimming and J lost 0 bases, with 13 bases between them. Germline loops: CDR1 MDHEN, CDR2 SYDVKM. The CDR3 DNA reads as TGTGCCAGCACCTTTCAGGGGTATAGCAATCAGCCCCAGCATTTT. Translated: CASTFQGYSNQPQHF. The entire variable domain, with the rest obtained from reference TRBV28 and TRBJ1-5, is as follows: DVKVTQSSRYLVKRTGEKVFLECVQDMDHENMFWYRQDPGLGLRLIYFSYDVKMKEKGDIPEGYSVSREKKERFSLILESASTNQTSMYLCASTFQGYSNQPQHFGDGTRLSIL.

The rearrangement links TRBV27 to TRBJ2-7; D might be TRBD2 (5 bases). Germline V lookup: CDR1 MNHEY, CDR2 SMNVEV (reference sequence). The CDR3 is 18 residues long. V was cut by 5 bases and J by 6 bases, with 29 bases left in between. The CDR3 DNA reads as TGTGCCAGCAGTCCTCTACCCAGGACGGTCGGGGAAGTTTTCGAGCAGTACTTC. This translates into CASSPLPRTVGEVFEQYF.

J is TRBJ2-2 and V is TRBV12-5; 7 nucleotides align to TRBD2. V was pared by 5 bases and J by 0 bases, with 12 bases of the junction left unmatched. CDR1 and CDR2 from the germline V gene are LGHNT and FRNRAP. CDR3 length: 18 residues. CDR3 sequence: CASGLPLWGGANTGELFF. The CDR3 nucleotides read TGTGCTAGTGGTCTCCCCCTCTGGGGGGGAGCGAACACCGGGGAGCTGTTTTTT. Looking up the rest from reference TRBV12-5 and TRBJ2-2 gives the full variable domain: DARVTQTPRHKVTEMGQEVTMRCQPILGHNTVFWYRQTMMQGLELLAYFRNRAPLDDSGMPKDRFSAEMPDATLATLKIQPSEPRDSAVYFCASGLPLWGGANTGELFFGEGSRLTVL.

The chain recombines TRBV7-2 with TRBJ1-2; maybe TRBD1 (6 bases). The CDR3 spans 16 residues. Germline V gene sequence: CDR1 SGHTA, CDR2 FQGNSA. V was clipped by 3 bases and J by 5 bases, with 19 bases between them. The CDR3 region has the DNA TGTGCCAGCAGCTTTAGGTCGGGCCCCAGGGGATATGGCTACACCTTC. Protein product: CASSFRSGPRGYGYTF.

This clone showed up just a few times. The J gene is TRBJ1-5, the V gene TRBV2; 8 bases are shared with TRBD1. This CDR3 is built from 16 residues. The trim removed 4 bases at V and 5 bases at J, leaving 10 bases unmatched. The germline CDR1 and CDR2 sequences are SNHLY and FYNNEI. The CDR3 region has the DNA TGTGCCAGCAGTGCCTTCCGGCAGGGGGCAGATCAGCCCCAGCATTTT. This gives the protein CASSAFRQGADQPQHF.

This chain links TRBV5-1 with TRBJ1-2; TRBD1 matches at 7 bases. The CDR3 length is 14 residues. V lost 6 bases, J lost 7 bases, and 12 bases stayed unmatched. Per the germline V gene, CDR1 is SGHRS and CDR2 is YFSETQ. The CDR3 sequence: CASKGRLTGFGYTF. Written as DNA, the CDR3 is TGCGCCAGCAAAGGGAGGCTGACAGGGTTTGGCTACACCTTC. Filled out from reference TRBV5-1 and TRBJ1-2, the complete variable domain reads KAGVTQTPRYLIKTRGQQVTLSCSPISGHRSVSWYQQTPGQGLQFLFEYFSETQRNKGNFPGRFSGRQFSNSRSEMNVSTLELGDSALYLCASKGRLTGFGYTFGSGTRLTVV.

This clone was recorded once. The genes are TRBV4-1 and TRBJ1-2, with 7 bases that match TRBD1. The CDR3 has 17 amino acids. The V segment lost 1 base and the J segment 5 bases; nucleotides outside the gene matches: 13. Germline values: CDR1 MGHRA, CDR2 YSYEKL. The CDR3 DNA reads as TGCGCCAGCAGCCAAGGGGCACGACAGGGTGGGCCTTATGGCTACACCTTC. Encoded protein: CASSQGARQGGPYGYTF.

This chain joins TRBV18 and TRBJ1-5; TRBD1 agrees at 8 bases. Germline CDR1 and CDR2: KGHSH and LQKENI. The CDR3 is 20 residues long. The ends lost 3 bases at V and 0 bases at J; junction bases unmatched: 16. Here the CDR3 DNA reads TGTGCCAGCTCACCGAGTCGCCGGGACAGGACGTTCAATAGCAATCAGCCCCAGCATTTT. Translated: CASSPSRRDRTFNSNQPQHF. Complete variable domain (other parts from reference TRBV18 and TRBJ1-5): NAGVMQNPRHLVRRRGQEARLRCSPMKGHSHVYWYRQLPEEGLKFMVYLQKENIIDESGMPKERFSAEFPKEGPSILRIQQVVRGDSAAYFCASSPSRRDRTFNSNQPQHFGDGTRLSIL.

The sample holds a few counts of this clone. The chain has TRBV15 and TRBJ2-7; D might be TRBD1 (5 bases). Germline V gene lookup returns CDR1 LNHNV and CDR2 YYDKDF (reference sequence). V was pared by 4 bases and J by 3 bases, with 19 bases between. CDR3 length: 16 amino acids. CDR3 DNA: TGTGCCACCAGCACGGAAAATTATCAGGGTTTCTACGAGCAGTACTTC. Translation: CATSTENYQGFYEQYF. Full variable domain (missing parts from reference TRBV15 and TRBJ2-7): DAMVIQNPRYQVTQFGKPVTLSCSQTLNHNVMYWYQQKSSQAPKLLFHYYDKDFNNEADTPDNFQSRRPNTSFCFLDIRSPGLGDTAMYLCATSTENYQGFYEQYFGPGTRLTVT.

The chain uses TRBV4-1 and TRBJ1-1, with D maybe TRBD1 (6 bases). The CDR3 spans 17 residues. Germline CDR1 is MGHRA and CDR2 is YSYEKL. V was shortened by 2 bases and J by 4 bases, with 20 bases between the two germline ends. The CDR3 protein is CASSQSPHRAPSTEAFF. The DNA for the CDR3 is TGCGCCAGCAGCCAAAGTCCCCACAGGGCCCCGAGCACTGAAGCTTTCTTT.